The clone carrying this T cell receptor beta chain was seen a single time. From germline, CDR1 is SGHAT and CDR2 FQNNGV. The CDR3 extends over 15 amino acids. V was pared by 0 bases and J by 3 bases, with 2 bases of the junction left unmatched. The data were taken from a study of blood T cell repertoires in COVID-19. Authors' methods: Estimates of nucleated cell counts were drawn from the amplification of reference gene primers. TCRdb keeps only in-frame clones here, not all; method: immunoSEQ multiplex PCR. Clone size and the V and J calls come from that table; the DNA yielded D and trimming. The table includes 150,000 to 200,000 clones, roughly 91% detected once.

What was sequenced was peripheral blood. The V and J genes are TRBV11-2 and TRBJ2-7; 10 positions agree with TRBD2. The receptor comes from a young man with acute or convalescent COVID-19. The DNA of the CDR3 is TGTGCCAGCAGCTTAGAACTAGCGGGGTTCTACGAGCAGTACTTC. This codes for CASSLELAGFYEQYF.